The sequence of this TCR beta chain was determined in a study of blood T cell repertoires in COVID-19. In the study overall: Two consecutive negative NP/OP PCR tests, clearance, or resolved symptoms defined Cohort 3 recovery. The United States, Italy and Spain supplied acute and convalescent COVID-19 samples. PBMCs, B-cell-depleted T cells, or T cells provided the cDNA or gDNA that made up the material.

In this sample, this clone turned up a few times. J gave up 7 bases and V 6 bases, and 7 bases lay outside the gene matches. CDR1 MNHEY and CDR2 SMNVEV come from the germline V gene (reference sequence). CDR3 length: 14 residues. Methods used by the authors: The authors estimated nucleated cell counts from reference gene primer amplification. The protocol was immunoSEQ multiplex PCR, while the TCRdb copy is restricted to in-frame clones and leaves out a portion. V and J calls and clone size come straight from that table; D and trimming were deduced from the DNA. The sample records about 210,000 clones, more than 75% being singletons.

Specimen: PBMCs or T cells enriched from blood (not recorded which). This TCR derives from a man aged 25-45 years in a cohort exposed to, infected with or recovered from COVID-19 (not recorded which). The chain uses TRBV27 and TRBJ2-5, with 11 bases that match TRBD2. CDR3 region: CASRSLAGGGTQYF. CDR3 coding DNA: TGTGCCAGCAGGAGCCTAGCGGGAGGTGGGACCCAGTACTTC.